These 20 T cell receptor beta chains were all obtained from the same sample, sequenced in a study of T cells in Graves' hyperthyroidism and ophthalmopathy. From RNA transcripts, TCR beta CDR3 regions were amplified. During a first-round RT-PCR of the TCR CDR3, the HTBI primer set was used. TCRdb itself ran the multiplex PCR reads through MiXCR, one entry per CDR3 protein. This table holds around 600,000 distinct CDR3 sequences, 40% to 55% found once. Sequenced material: peripheral blood or thyroid tissue (not recorded which). These receptors were collected from an adult man with Graves' disease, either hyperthyroidism or ophthalmopathy (not recorded which).

This clonotype was seen more than once but under ten times. This chain joins TRBV20-1 and TRBJ2-7; D unresolved. Germline-derived CDR1 and CDR2 are DFQATT and SNEGSKA (reference sequence). The CDR3 runs 13 residues. V was pared by 2 bases and J by 7 bases, with 15 bases between. In nucleotides, the CDR3 is TGCAGTGCTAGATACCTAGATAGTTGGGAGCAGTACTTC. Its translation: CSARYLDSWEQYF.

The CDR3 loop is CAISAAGGGQPQHF. The CDR3 DNA reads TGTGCCATCAGTGCGGCAGGGGGAGGTCAGCCCCAGCATTTT. The V and J genes are TRBV10-3 and TRBJ1-5, with 7 bases aligning to TRBD1. The CDR3 spans 14 residues. J lost 6 bases, V lost 4 bases, and 6 bases had no gene match. The V gene's germline CDR1 is ENHRY and CDR2 SYGVKD.

The chain couples TRBV28 to TRBJ1-2, with TRBD1 identical over 7 bases. Germline V gene data show CDR1 as MDHEN and CDR2 as SYDVKM. With V trimmed by 5 bases and J by 8 bases, 11 bases remained unmatched. This CDR3 comprises 14 residues. The CDR3 spells CASSKGQLRRGYTF. Here the CDR3 DNA reads TGTGCCAGCAGTAAGGGACAGCTAAGGCGAGGCTACACCTTC.

This clonotype was observed a single time. The CDR3 carries no conserved terminal phenylalanine or tryptophan, so it likely arises from a read error. The CDR3 here is CASSLTPGTGTEQYL. The CDR3 DNA is TGTGCCAGCAGCTTAACCCCAGGGACAGGGACCGAGCAGTACCTC. The chain recombines TRBV7-3 with TRBJ2-7; 9 bases fit TRBD1. Germline V gene data show CDR1 as SGHTA and CDR2 as FQGTGA. Trimming cost V 0 bases and J 6 bases; bases outside gene matches: 6. The length of the CDR3 is 15 residues.

In this sample, this clonotype turned up many times. The chain employs TRBV10-3 and TRBJ2-7; D uncertain. The CDR3 spans 13 residues. Germline V gene sequence: CDR1 ENHRY, CDR2 SYGVKD. V shed 0 bases and J shed 4 bases, with 7 bases lying between them. The DNA for the CDR3 is TGTGCCATCAGTGAGTCGAATGGGTACGAGCAGTACTTC. This translates into CAISESNGYEQYF.

This clonotype was picked up many times. The chain carries TRBV12-3 or TRBV12-4 and TRBJ1-6; a possible D gene is TRBD1 (6 bases). This CDR3 contains 15 residues. Trimming pared 5 bases from V and 9 bases from J, leaving 17 bases between. CDR3 protein: CASSERDTGFSPLHF. In DNA, the CDR3 is TGTGCCAGCAGTGAACGGGACACTGGGTTTTCACCCCTCCACTTT.

CDR3 nucleotides: TGCGCCAGCAGCTCCGGACTAGCGGGCTCTGGGGCCAACGTCCTGACTTTC. Encoded protein: CASSSGLAGSGANVLTF. The chain carries TRBV5-1 and TRBJ2-6; 11 nucleotides match TRBD2. CDR1 and CDR2 (germline): SGHRS, YFSETQ. The CDR3 sequence is 17 residues long. V dropped 3 bases and J dropped 0; count of bases not matched to a gene: 2.

The chain carries TRBV11-1 and TRBJ1-1; no firm D call. The V gene's germline CDR1 is SGHAT and CDR2 FQDESV (reference sequence). The CDR3 extends over 12 amino acids. Trimming removed 11 bases from V and 0 bases from J, with 10 bases in between. The CDR3 here is CAWSVLNTEAFF. The CDR3 coding sequence is TGTGCCTGGAGTGTTTTGAACACTGAAGCTTTCTTT. The whole variable domain, remainder taken from reference TRBV11-1 and TRBJ1-1, is EAEVAQSPRYKITEKSQAVAFWCDPISGHATLYWYRQILGQGPELLVQFQDESVVDDSQLPKDRFSAERLKGVDSTLKIQPAELGDSAMYLCAWSVLNTEAFFGQGTRLTVV.

In its sample, this clonotype was seen once. With a much larger clone just one base away, this may be a read error. V gene TRBV2 combines with J gene TRBJ1-5; no clear D gene. Germline V gene sequence: CDR1 SNHLY, CDR2 FYNNEI. This CDR3 has 15 amino acids. CDR3 residues: CASSGNSYSNQPQDF. The CDR3 nucleotides are TGTGCCAGCAGTGGTAACAGCTATAGCAATCAGCCCCAGGATTTT.

This clonotype came up many times. V usage is TRBV29-1 and J usage is TRBJ2-5; D ambiguous. The CDR3 consists of 12 residues. The ends were cut back, 3 bases at V and 2 bases at J, with 7 bases in the middle. Germline V gives CDR1 SQVTM, CDR2 ANQGSEA. CDR3 bases: TGCAGCGTTGAGAGGCAGCAAGAGACCCAGTACTTC. Protein product: CSVERQQETQYF. Full variable domain (rest looked up from reference TRBV29-1 and TRBJ2-5): SAVISQKPSRDICQRGTSLTIQCQVDSQVTMMFWYRQQPGQSLTLIATANQGSEATYESGFVIDKFPISRPNLTFSTLTVSNMSPEDSSIYLCSVERQQETQYFGPGTRLLVL.

The V call is TRBV7-9, the J call TRBJ2-7; D is unresolved. CDR3 length equals 14 residues. Germline V CDR1 and CDR2: SEHNR, FQNEAQ (reference sequence). V was clipped by 6 bases and J by 2 bases, with 14 bases between them. The CDR3 DNA reads TGTGCCAGCAGTTACTCTATTCCGCCCTACGAGCAGTACTTC. Translated: CASSYSIPPYEQYF.

The chain combines TRBV5-4 with TRBJ1-5; the match to TRBD1 covers 7 bases. The CDR3 is 15 amino acids. V lost 4 bases, J lost 5 bases, and 9 bases stayed unmatched. Germline-derived CDR1 and CDR2 are SGHNT and YYREEE (reference sequence). DNA for the CDR3: TGTGCCAGCAGCCCGGGGCCAGGGGGAGATCAGCCCCAGCATTTT. Translated, it gives CASSPGPGGDQPQHF. The full variable domain, with the rest looked up from reference TRBV5-4 and TRBJ1-5, is ETGVTQSPTHLIKTRGQQVTLRCSSQSGHNTVSWYQQALGQGPQFIFQYYREEENGRGNFPPRFSGLQFPNYSSELNVNALELDDSALYLCASSPGPGGDQPQHFGDGTRLSIL.

The chain recombines TRBV10-3 with TRBJ1-1; unclear D gene. Germline lookup yields CDR1 ENHRY and CDR2 SYGVKD. CDR3 length equals 13 residues. Trimming cost V 10 bases and J 5 bases, with 17 bases left between them. Written as DNA, the CDR3 is TGTGCCACCCTATCGTACGGGGATACTGAAGCTTTCTTT. Its protein is CATLSYGDTEAFF.

The gene calls are TRBV6-5 and TRBJ2-7, with a possible D match to TRBD1 (5 bases). The CDR3 extends over 16 amino acids. The germline CDR1 and CDR2 sequences are MNHEY and SVGAGI. V shed 0 bases and J shed 1 base, with 13 bases lying between them. CDR3 DNA: TGTGCCAGCAGTTACTCTTGGACACTCGATTCCTACGAGCAGTACTTC. Translated, it gives CASSYSWTLDSYEQYF.

Worth noting for this clonotype: The conserved phenylalanine or tryptophan normally closing the CDR3 is absent here, so this likely arose from a read error. The chain joins TRBV6-2 or TRBV6-3 to TRBJ2-5; 12 nucleotides line up with TRBD2. CDR1 and CDR2 (germline): MNHEY, SVGEGT. After removal of 0 bases from V and 6 bases from J, the junction contained 17 bases not matched to a gene. The CDR3 loop spans 20 amino acids. Here the CDR3 DNA reads TGTGCCAGCAGTTACTCCAACAGGGTTTCATCTAGCGGGGGGGCGCAGACCCAGTACCTC. Its translation: CASSYSNRVSSSGGAQTQYL.

The chain recombines TRBV7-2 with TRBJ2-2; D gene uncertain. The CDR3 runs to 13 residues. Germline V gene data show CDR1 as SGHTA and CDR2 as FQGNSA. Deletions cut 3 bases from V and 3 bases from J, with 5 bases between. CDR3 amino acids: CASSFSHTGELFF. The CDR3 DNA reads TGTGCCAGCAGCTTCAGTCACACCGGGGAGCTGTTTTTT.

The rearrangement joins TRBV7-6 to TRBJ1-4; 7 nucleotides line up with TRBD1. The CDR3 loop spans 16 amino acids. The germline gives CDR1 SGHVS, CDR2 FNYEAQ. V lost 5 bases to trimming and J lost 2 bases; unmatched junction nucleotides: 8. This CDR3 is CASSPDLGQTNEKLFF. In nucleotides, the CDR3 is TGTGCCAGCAGCCCCGACCTGGGACAGACTAATGAAAAACTGTTTTTT. Full variable domain (remainder filled in from reference TRBV7-6 and TRBJ1-4): GAGVSQSPRYKVTKRGQDVALRCDPISGHVSLYWYRQALGQGPEFLTYFNYEAQQDKSGLPNDRFSAERPEGSISTLTIQRTEQRDSAMYRCASSPDLGQTNEKLFFGSGTQLSVL.

The gene calls are TRBV6-1 and TRBJ2-7; 9 bases map to TRBD1. CDR1 and CDR2 (germline): MNHNS, SASEGT. V trimming: 6 bases; J trimming: 5 bases; junction bases outside the gene matches: 5. The CDR3 has 13 residues. The CDR3 coding sequence is TGTGCCAGCAGGGAGGACAGGGGTCACGAGCAGTACTTC. Its translation: CASREDRGHEQYF.

The chain has TRBV5-1 and TRBJ1-4; no definite D call. There are 17 residues in the CDR3. Trimming shortened V by 3 bases and J by 6 bases, and 21 bases separated the two germline ends. Germline lookup yields CDR1 SGHRS and CDR2 YFSETQ. Written as DNA, the CDR3 is TGCGCCAGCAGCTGGACCGCGGGGAACACCGGGGATGAAAAACTGTTTTTT. Translated: CASSWTAGNTGDEKLFF.

The V call is TRBV10-2, the J call TRBJ1-1; no clear D gene. Deletions cut 8 bases from V and 1 base from J, with 8 bases between. The germline V gene has CDR1 WSHSY and CDR2 SAAADI. This CDR3 is 12 amino acids long. CDR3 sequence (DNA): TGCGCCAGCGGACCGGGGAACACTGAAGCTTTCTTT. It is translated as CASGPGNTEAFF.